A selection of T cell receptor beta chains follows, all from one sample in a study of T-cell reconstitution after alpha-beta-depleted transplantation in children. TCRdb itself ran the PCR reads through MiXCR, one entry per CDR3 protein. The profile shows some 76,000 distinct CDR3 sequences, roughly 11% of them singletons. The specimen comprised PBMCs, sampled before TCRalphabeta/CD19-depleted stem cell transplant. The receptors shown here come from a boy under 18 with acute myeloid leukemia, due to receive a stem cell transplant. Both conserved end residues are part of each CDR3. The D gene is left open where the match is weak. Size is stated for part of the rows, as once, few or many counts, or as a class when the clone is expanded.

CASSFERLAGNEQFF,TGTGCCAGCAGCTTCGAAAGACTAGCAGGCAATGAGCAGTTCTTC,TRBD2,TRBV7-9,many,TRBJ2-1
CASKLIPRAGSQPQHF,TGTGCCAGCAAGTTAATACCTCGGGCGGGGAGTCAGCCCCAGCATTTT,-,TRBV7-3,many,TRBJ1-5
CASSYQGTRGETQYF,TGCGCCAGCAGCTACCAGGGGACCCGAGGGGAGACCCAGTACTTC,-,TRBV5-1,many,TRBJ2-5
CASSLDGIAIGTLHF,TGTGCCAGCAGCTTAGACGGGATAGCGATTGGGACCCTCCACTTT,-,TRBV11-2,many,TRBJ1-6
CASSLVTGGNQPQHF,TGTGCCAGCAGCTTAGTTACGGGCGGCAATCAGCCCCAGCATTTT,-,TRBV7-2,many,TRBJ1-5
CASSSSGTGGLNTEAFF,TGTGCCAGCAGTTCGTCCGGGACAGGGGGACTAAACACTGAAGCTTTCTTT,TRBD1,TRBV28,-,TRBJ1-1
CSARDLRSLTEAFF,TGCAGTGCTAGAGATCTCCGCAGCCTCACTGAAGCTTTCTTT,-,TRBV20-1,many,TRBJ1-1
CASSHGLVRSTDTQYF,TGTGCCAGCAGCCACGGACTGGTTCGTAGCACAGATACGCAGTATTTT,-,TRBV3-1,many,TRBJ2-3
CASSLLSGDTGELFF,TGTGCCAGCAGTCTCCTTTCGGGCGACACCGGGGAGCTGTTTTTT,-,TRBV6-5,many,TRBJ2-2
CSVAGEGALSNQPQHF,TGCAGCGTTGCCGGAGAGGGGGCGCTTAGCAATCAGCCCCAGCATTTT,TRBD1,TRBV29-1,many,TRBJ1-5
CASSQLGFREQFF,TGTGCCAGCAGCCAACTTGGTTTCCGTGAGCAGTTCTTC,-,TRBV14,many,TRBJ2-1
CASSLALAGPSYNEQFF,TGTGCCAGCAGCTTAGCGCTAGCGGGACCCTCCTACAATGAGCAGTTCTTC,TRBD2,TRBV7-9,many,TRBJ2-1
CASSAGTSGSTEQYF,TGTGCCAGCAGCGCCGGGACTAGCGGGTCAACCGAGCAGTACTTC,TRBD2,TRBV12-3/TRBV12-4,many,TRBJ2-7
CASSLEGYRLAMQYF,TGTGCCAGCAGTTTGGAGGGATACAGATTAGCAATGCAGTACTTC,-,TRBV12-3/TRBV12-4,many,TRBJ2-7
CASSRPTAGPRELFF,TGTGCCAGCAGCCGACCGACGGCAGGGCCCCGAGAGCTGTTTTTT,-,TRBV28,-,TRBJ2-2
CASSPRTVADGYTF,TGTGCCAGCAGCCCTCGGACAGTCGCTGATGGCTACACCTTC,-,TRBV3-1,many,TRBJ1-2
CSARRGGANTGELFF,TGCAGTGCTAGAAGAGGGGGGGCGAACACCGGGGAGCTGTTTTTT,-,TRBV20-1,many,TRBJ2-2
CSVAQGPSTYEQYF,TGCAGCGTAGCACAGGGGCCCTCGACCTACGAGCAGTACTTC,TRBD1,TRBV29-1,many,TRBJ2-7
CSAPGLAGGPYNEQFF,TGCAGTGCCCCGGGACTAGCGGGGGGGCCCTACAATGAGCAGTTCTTC,TRBD2,TRBV20-1,many,TRBJ2-1
CSARNPGQGISEAFF,TGCAGTGCTAGAAACCCAGGACAGGGTATTTCTGAAGCTTTCTTT,TRBD1,TRBV20-1,many,TRBJ1-1
CASSLEGLAGDTQYF,TGCGCCAGCAGCTTGGAGGGACTAGCGGGAGATACGCAGTATTTT,TRBD2,TRBV5-1,many,TRBJ2-3
CTSSSGTSTDTQYF,TGCACCTCCTCTAGCGGCACTAGCACAGATACGCAGTATTTT,TRBD2,TRBV29-1,many,TRBJ2-3
CSASLGASGASTDTQYF,TGCAGTGCTAGCCTGGGGGCTAGCGGGGCTAGCACAGATACGCAGTATTTT,TRBD2,TRBV20-1,many,TRBJ2-3
CASSPGGLAGFYEQYF,TGCGCCAGCAGCCCTGGAGGGCTAGCGGGTTTCTACGAGCAGTACTTC,TRBD2,TRBV4-3,many,TRBJ2-7
CASSDRDGYTF,TGCGCCAGCAGCGACAGGGACGGCTACACCTTC,TRBD1,TRBV5-1,many,TRBJ1-2
CASSLMWGRDTQYF,TGTGCCAGCAGTCTAATGTGGGGCCGGGATACGCAGTATTTT,-,TRBV14,many,TRBJ2-3
CSASAGVSGGFTGELFF,TGCAGCGCCAGTGCCGGGGTTAGCGGGGGGTTCACCGGGGAGCTGTTTTTT,TRBD2,TRBV29-1,many,TRBJ2-2
CASSQVGTSGRTDTQYF,TGTGCCAGCAGCCAAGTCGGGACTAGCGGCCGCACAGATACGCAGTATTTT,TRBD2,TRBV4-2,many,TRBJ2-3
CASSRDGVPDTQYF,TGTGCCAGCAGTCGTGACGGGGTTCCAGATACGCAGTATTTT,-,TRBV12-3/TRBV12-4,many,TRBJ2-3
CASSLAAGGGDIQYF,TGTGCCAGCAGCTTAGCGGCCGGGGGAGGGGACATTCAGTACTTC,TRBD2,TRBV7-9,-,TRBJ2-4
CSASKLVGNEQFF,TGCAGTGCTAGTAAACTAGTGGGGAATGAGCAGTTCTTC,-,TRBV20-1,many,TRBJ2-1
CASSERRIHGYTF,TGTGCCAGCAGCGAACGGAGAATCCATGGCTACACCTTC,-,TRBV7-9,many,TRBJ1-2
CSAGGLAGGLFSYNEQFF,TGCAGTGCTGGGGGACTAGCGGGGGGCCTCTTTTCCTACAATGAGCAGTTCTTC,TRBD2,TRBV20-1,many,TRBJ2-1
CSAEPRGTMGYTF,TGCAGTGCGGAGCCCCGCGGGACAATGGGTTACACCTTC,-,TRBV20-1,many,TRBJ1-2
CASISGGRSSYNEQFF,TGTGCCAGCATCAGTGGAGGGCGGAGCTCCTACAATGAGCAGTTCTTC,-,TRBV12-3/TRBV12-4,many,TRBJ2-1
CASSLGQLNTEAFF,TGTGCCAGCAGTCTCGGACAGCTGAACACTGAAGCTTTCTTT,-,TRBV12-3/TRBV12-4,many,TRBJ1-1
CASSRTGGIYNEQFF,TGTGCCAGCAGCAGGACCGGCGGGATATACAATGAGCAGTTCTTC,-,TRBV5-6,many,TRBJ2-1
CASSLGGGGNTIYF,TGTGCCAGCAGCTTAGGGGGAGGTGGAAACACCATATATTTT,-,TRBV7-8,few,TRBJ1-3
CASSQAPGQGARGYTF,TGTGCCAGCAGCCAAGCCCCCGGACAGGGGGCTCGGGGCTACACCTTC,TRBD1,TRBV4-2,many,TRBJ1-2
CASSYRGQQYF,TGTGCCAGCAGTTACAGGGGCCAGCAGTATTTT,-,TRBV6-6,many,TRBJ2-3
CASSFNLELMNTEAFF,TGCGCCAGCAGCTTTAATTTGGAGCTTATGAACACTGAAGCTTTCTTT,-,TRBV5-1,many,TRBJ1-1
CASSHPPTDTQYF,TGTGCCAGCAGTCACCCGCCCACAGATACGCAGTATTTT,-,TRBV7-9,many,TRBJ2-3
CSASEGRLGEQYF,TGCAGTGCTAGTGAGGGCCGTCTAGGCGAGCAGTACTTC,-,TRBV20-1,many,TRBJ2-7
CASSPGTYSYEQYF,TGCGCCAGCAGCCCCGGGACATACTCCTACGAGCAGTACTTC,-,TRBV4-3,many,TRBJ2-7
CASSLTSGGNEQFF,TGTGCCAGCAGCTTGACTAGCGGGGGGAATGAGCAGTTCTTC,TRBD2,TRBV7-2,many,TRBJ2-1
CSARRSGDNEQFF,TGCAGTGCTAGACGTAGCGGAGACAATGAGCAGTTCTTC,-,TRBV20-1,many,TRBJ2-1
CASRLDEAANEKLFF,TGCGCCAGCAGACTCGATGAGGCTGCGAATGAAAAACTGTTTTTT,-,TRBV4-3,many,TRBJ1-4
CASSLDGSTYNSPLHF,TGCGCCAGCAGCTTGGACGGGTCAACCTATAATTCACCCCTCCACTTT,-,TRBV5-1,few,TRBJ1-6
CASSVGLGESNQPQHF,TGTGCCAGCAGCGTAGGGCTAGGTGAAAGCAATCAGCCCCAGCATTTT,-,TRBV9,many,TRBJ1-5
CASTQGRSGPQHF,TGTGCCAGCACCCAAGGACGGTCTGGGCCCCAGCATTTT,-,TRBV28,many,TRBJ1-5
CSARDYGQGHYNEQFF,TGCAGTGCTAGAGACTACGGACAGGGTCACTACAATGAGCAGTTCTTC,TRBD1,TRBV20-1,many,TRBJ2-1
CASTIQVGTGGNQPQHF,TGTGCCAGCACTATCCAAGTGGGGACAGGAGGCAATCAGCCCCAGCATTTT,TRBD1,TRBV12-3/TRBV12-4,many,TRBJ1-5
CASSRRITLIKNIQYF,TGTGCCAGCAGCCGCAGAATTACCTTAATCAAAAACATTCAGTACTTC,-,TRBV3-1,many,TRBJ2-4
CASTPSGFYNEQYF,TGTGCCAGCACCCCTAGCGGATTTTATAACGAGCAGTACTTC,TRBD2,TRBV27,many,TRBJ2-7